The 28 T cell receptor beta chains listed next were all sequenced from one sample in a study of shared clonotypes between healthy human individuals (dated by TCRdb to the early 2020s). The method behind the library was the immunoSEQ multiplex PCR assay. This is the immuneACCESS table as TCRdb keeps it, with only in-frame sequences that have V and J called. A part of the clones is gone; compared with another copy, unresolved V genes explain less than half, and the rest is unexplained. In all, the sample holds about half a million clones, and approximately 84% of those were seen once. Roughly an eighth of the sample is in the top ten clones. Sequenced input: PBMCs. The origin of the receptors is a woman aged 40-49 years in good health. Some clones in this sample may be carry-over from other donors' samples.

A note on this clone: With a far larger clone one base away, a read error is the likely cause. The chain joins TRBV25-1 to TRBJ2-5; D unresolved. The CDR3 is 11 amino acids. V lost 3 bases and J lost 7, with 6 bases in between. Germline assignment: CDR1 MGHDK and CDR2 SYGVNS. CDR3: CASSEGLTQYF. DNA for the CDR3: TGTGCCAGCAGTGAGGGATTGACCCAGTACTTC.

The genes are TRBV29-1 and TRBJ2-4, with D perhaps matching TRBD1 (6 bases). Germline V gene sequence: CDR1 SQVTM, CDR2 ANQGSEA. The V end lost 7 bases, the J end lost 9 bases, and 13 bases lay between the germline ends. The CDR3 is 11 amino acids. CDR3 sequence (DNA): TGCAGCGCCGTGGACAGTACCATTCAGTACTTC. It specifies CSAVDSTIQYF.

This chain connects TRBV10-3 to TRBJ2-1, with 9 bases that match TRBD2. The germline CDR1 and CDR2 sequences are ENHRY and SYGVKD. The CDR3 covers 15 residues. J gave up 9 bases and V 4 bases, and 10 bases lay outside the gene matches. The CDR3 nucleotides read TGTGCCATCAGTGCGGGTAGCGGGAGTTCGGGTGAGCAGTTCTTC. Amino acids: CAISAGSGSSGEQFF.

The chain employs TRBV9 and TRBJ1-2; D is uncertain. V lost 1 base, J lost 1 base, and 8 bases lay in between. The germline gives CDR1 SGDLS, CDR2 YYNGEE. The CDR3 runs to 14 residues. The CDR3 region is CASSVSSNNYGYTF. DNA of the CDR3: TGTGCCAGCAGCGTATCCAGTAATAACTATGGCTACACCTTC.

This rearrangement joins TRBV7-9 to TRBJ2-1; 11 bases fit TRBD2. There are 18 residues in the CDR3. Germline-derived CDR1 and CDR2 are SEHNR and FQNEAQ (reference sequence). Trimming at V came to 4 bases and at J to 7 bases, leaving 15 bases not matched to a gene. The CDR3 reads CASSSKFRTSGLLNEQFF. CDR3 bases: TGTGCCAGCAGCTCGAAGTTCAGGACTAGCGGGTTACTGAATGAGCAGTTCTTC.

This clone was seen only once. Within the sample, other DNA sequences also encode this same CDR3. The chain combines TRBV7-9 with TRBJ1-2; D is unclear. Germline V gene lookup returns CDR1 SEHNR and CDR2 FQNEAQ (reference sequence). V lost 1 base, J lost 4 bases, and 7 bases lay in between. The CDR3 totals 13 residues. The DNA of the CDR3 is TGTGCCAGCAGCTTAGGACCGAGCTATGGCTACACCTTC. Amino acids: CASSLGPSYGYTF.

A note on this clone: This is likely an artifact of a read error, given a far larger clone one base away. V usage is TRBV29-1 and J usage is TRBJ1-1; possible D gene TRBD1, 6 bases. V dropped 7 bases and J dropped 6 bases, with 18 bases sitting between them. CDR3 size: 13 residues. Germline lookup yields CDR1 SQVTM and CDR2 ANQGSEA. CDR3 nucleotide sequence: TGCAGCGCTTACTGGGACAAGGATGCTGAAGCTTTCTTT. Its protein product is CSAYWDKDAEAFF.

In nucleotides, the CDR3 is TGTGCCTGGAGTCCCCGCGGACTAGCTGGAGAGACCCAGTACTTC. This encodes CAWSPRGLAGETQYF. The chain recombines TRBV30 with TRBJ2-5, with 8 nucleotides matching TRBD2. The CDR3 spans 15 residues. V trimming: 2 bases; J trimming: 4 bases; junction bases outside the gene matches: 9. Germline V gene sequence: CDR1 GTSNPN, CDR2 SVGIG (reference sequence).

The V gene is TRBV29-1, the J gene TRBJ2-1; D is undetermined. The germline V gene encodes CDR1 SQVTM and CDR2 ANQGSEA. CDR3 length: 14 residues. V gave up 0 bases and J gave up 7 bases, with 13 bases separating them. The CDR3 region is CSVEEGSGANEQFF. The CDR3 DNA follows: TGCAGCGTTGAAGAGGGGTCAGGAGCTAATGAGCAGTTCTTC.

To note about this clone: A single base is all that separates this from a far larger clone, so a read error is likely. The sample carries other DNA sequences with the same CDR3. The chain uses TRBV9 and TRBJ2-3; 7 nucleotides agree with TRBD2. In germline, CDR1 is SGDLS, CDR2 YYNGEE. With V trimmed by 8 bases and J by 5 bases, 11 bases remained unmatched. CDR3 length equals 14 residues. CDR3 bases: TGTGCCAGTAGCTTAGGACTAGTAGGAGATACGCAGTATTTT. Protein: CASSLGLVGDTQYF. The whole variable domain, filled in from reference TRBV9 and TRBJ2-3, reads DSGVTQTPKHLITATGQRVTLRCSPRSGDLSVYWYQQSLDQGLQFLIQYYNGEERAKGNILERFSAQQFPDLHSELNLSSLELGDSALYFCASSLGLVGDTQYFGPGTRLTVL.

Regarding this clone: A far larger clone is a single base away, which makes a read error likely. The chain couples TRBV19 to TRBJ1-1; 7 nucleotides agree with TRBD1. This CDR3 region has 13 residues. Germline assignment: CDR1 LNHDA and CDR2 SQIVND (reference sequence). CDR3 residues: CDSSRLGQDEAFF. The CDR3 nucleotides read TGTGACAGTAGTAGACTCGGACAGGATGAAGCTTTCTTT.

This clone has only a few counts. A read error is likely here: a far larger clone is one base away. Other nucleotide sequences in the sample specify the same CDR3. CDR3 nucleotide sequence: TGTGCCAGCAGCAGCCGGACAGGTGGCTTGGGCCAGCCCCAGCATTTT. It yields the protein CASSSRTGGLGQPQHF. The chain is built from TRBV5-6 and TRBJ1-5; TRBD1 matches at 7 bases. The CDR3 totals 16 residues. Germline V lookup: CDR1 SGHDT, CDR2 YYEEEE. V dropped 4 bases and J dropped 7; count of bases not matched to a gene: 14.

The chain combines TRBV11-3 with TRBJ2-1, with D possibly TRBD1 on 5 matching bases. This CDR3 has 13 residues. Germline V CDR1 and CDR2: SGHNT, YENEEA. V was pared by 1 base and J by 9 bases, with 10 bases between. The CDR3: CASSLAPRGEQFF. CDR3 sequence (DNA): TGTGCCAGCAGCTTAGCCCCTAGGGGTGAGCAGTTCTTC.

This clone was observed once. A read error likely explains this, since a far larger clone differs by one base. The chain couples TRBV5-4 to TRBJ2-7, with TRBD2 matching over 7 bases. The CDR3 loop spans 13 amino acids. V shed 9 bases and J 7 bases; nucleotides not matched to a gene: 13. Per germline, CDR1 SGHNT and CDR2 YYREEE (reference sequence). For the CDR3, the DNA is TGTGCCATCACCGATGGGCTAGCGGCGGAGCAGTACTTC. Its protein is CAITDGLAAEQYF. The whole variable domain, filled in from reference TRBV5-4 and TRBJ2-7, reads ETGVTQSPTHLIKTRGQQVTLRCSSQSGHNTVSWYQQALGQGPQFIFQYYREEENGRGNFPPRFSGLQFPNYSSELNVNALELDDSALYLCAITDGLAAEQYFGPGTRLTVT.

The gene calls are TRBV6-5 and TRBJ2-3; D is tentatively TRBD1 or TRBD2 (5 bases each). V was pared by 1 base and J by 5 bases, with 16 bases between. Germline-derived CDR1 and CDR2 are MNHEY and SVGAGI. The CDR3 loop spans 16 amino acids. DNA for the CDR3: TGTGCCAGCAGTTACTATCCGGGACGGGGTCAAGATACGCAGTATTTT. Encoded protein: CASSYYPGRGQDTQYF.

This clone was counted a single time. A far larger clone differs by one base, so this is likely a read error. This sequence joins TRBV5-1 and TRBJ1-1; D may be TRBD1 (5 bases). The CDR3 consists of 15 residues. Germline values: CDR1 SGHRS, CDR2 YFSETQ. V was shortened by 4 bases and J by 1 base, with 14 bases between the two germline ends. The CDR3 DNA follows: TGCGCCAGCAGCGCAGACAACAGGTGGAACACTGAAGCTTTCTTT. It specifies CASSADNRWNTEAFF. Full variable domain (outside the CDR3, taken from reference TRBV5-1 and TRBJ1-1): KAGVTQTPRYLIKTRGQQVTLSCSPISGHRSVSWYQQTPGQGLQFLFEYFSETQRNKGNFPGRFSGRQFSNSRSEMNVSTLELGDSALYLCASSADNRWNTEAFFGQGTRLTVV.

This clone was picked up one time. The chain links TRBV15 to TRBJ1-1, with a weak D call TRBD1 (6 bases). V gave up 4 bases and J gave up 7 bases, with 22 bases separating them. Per germline, CDR1 LNHNV and CDR2 YYDKDF (reference sequence). This CDR3 region has 16 residues. CDR3 DNA sequence: TGTGCCACCAGCACTCCATTGGGGGGCGGTTTCGGTGAAGCTTTCTTT. It codes for CATSTPLGGGFGEAFF.

V is TRBV19 and J is TRBJ2-3, with D possibly TRBD1 on 5 matching bases. The CDR3 sequence is 16 residues long. V lost 5 bases to trimming and J lost 0 bases, with 15 bases between them. From germline, CDR1 is LNHDA and CDR2 SQIVND (reference sequence). CDR3 DNA: TGTGCCAGTAGTCCCAACGGCCAGGGTAGCACAGATACGCAGTATTTT. Translating it yields CASSPNGQGSTDTQYF.

V is TRBV11-2 and J is TRBJ2-1; a weak D match, TRBD1 (6 bases). Looked up from germline, CDR1 is SGHAT and CDR2 is FQNNGV. The CDR3 length is 14 residues. Trimming took 3 bases from V and 5 from J, leaving 11 bases between them. The CDR3 sequence is CASSFDRIHNEQFF. The CDR3 coding sequence is TGTGCCAGCAGCTTTGACAGGATTCACAATGAGCAGTTCTTC.

The sample holds one count of this clone. The chain employs TRBV18 and TRBJ1-1, with a weak D call TRBD1 (5 bases). CDR1 and CDR2 from the germline V gene are KGHSH and LQKENI. V lost 2 bases to trimming and J lost 6 bases, with 10 bases between them. The CDR3 contains 13 residues. CDR3 protein: CASSPNQGSEAFF. CDR3 nucleotide sequence: TGTGCCAGCTCACCAAATCAGGGCTCTGAAGCTTTCTTT.

The rearrangement links TRBV7-9 to TRBJ1-1; D call uncertain. V gave up 6 bases and J gave up 3 bases, with 11 bases separating them. Germline CDR1 and CDR2: SEHNR and FQNEAQ (reference sequence). The CDR3 spans 13 residues. The CDR3 DNA reads TGTGCCAGCAGTCCCCAGGCTCACACTGAAGCTTTCTTT. This codes for CASSPQAHTEAFF.

The CDR3 DNA reads as TGTGCCAGCAGCCCTGTAGCCGATCAGCCCCAGCATTTT. Amino acid sequence: CASSPVADQPQHF. The chain recombines TRBV7-2 with TRBJ1-5; D is uncertain. Germline CDR1 SGHTA, CDR2 FQGNSA. The CDR3 sequence is 13 residues long. Trimming stripped 5 bases from V and 5 bases from J, with 10 bases between.

About this clone: A far more abundant clone sits one base away, making this likely a read error. This sample includes further DNA sequences coding for the same CDR3. The genes are TRBV4-2 and TRBJ2-1, with 10 bases that match TRBD2. The CDR3 consists of 14 residues. Germline V gene data show CDR1 as LGHNA and CDR2 as YNFKEQ. CDR3 sequence: CASTPGLANNEQFF. The CDR3 DNA follows: TGTGCCAGCACGCCGGGACTAGCGAACAATGAACAGTTCTTC.

As concerns this clone: This may be a read error, as it is one base from a much larger clone. Other DNA sequences in the same sample also yield this CDR3. This sequence joins TRBV18 and TRBJ2-3, with a possible D match to TRBD2 (6 bases). The CDR3 length is 15 residues. CDR1 KGHSH and CDR2 LQKENI come from the germline V gene. This CDR3 is CASSPPASGTDTQYF. The CDR3 DNA reads TGTGCAAGCTCACCACCGGCTAGCGGCACAGATACGCAGTATTTT.

This rearrangement joins TRBV6-5 to TRBJ2-6; D is uncertain. The CDR3 sequence is 15 residues long. The ends were cut back, 6 bases at V and 0 bases at J, with 9 bases in the middle. Germline CDR1 reads MNHEY; CDR2 reads SVGAGI. The CDR3 DNA reads TGTGCCAGCAGCCGACGAATCTCTGGGGCCAACGTCCTGACTTTC. It encodes CASSRRISGANVLTF.

On this clone: A read error is the likely source, as a far larger clone sits one nucleotide away. The V and J genes are TRBV4-3 and TRBJ2-2; tentative D call: TRBD2 (6 bases). Germline CDR1 and CDR2: LGHNA and YSLEER. This CDR3 is 18 amino acids long. This chain's CDR3 is CASSRRLFSREGTGELLF. The DNA of the CDR3 is TGCGCCAGCAGCCGACGTCTTTTTTCGCGGGAAGGAACCGGGGAGCTGCTTTTT.

The chain combines TRBV6-5 with TRBJ2-7; 8 positions match TRBD2. Germline assignment: CDR1 MNHEY and CDR2 SVGAGI. Unmatched junction bases numbered 5, after V lost 6 bases and J lost 4 bases. The CDR3 loop spans 13 amino acids. This CDR3 is CASRVAGWYEQYF. The CDR3 bases are TGTGCCAGCAGGGTAGCGGGATGGTACGAGCAGTACTTC.

Details on this clone: This is likely an artifact of a read error, given a far larger clone one base away. This CDR3 is also generated by other DNA sequences in the sample. The chain joins TRBV4-3 to TRBJ2-2; D perhaps matches TRBD2 (6 bases). Per germline, CDR1 LGHNA and CDR2 YSLEER. The CDR3 runs to 18 residues. With 4 bases removed from V and 8 bases from J, the gap between germline ends came to 26 bases. The CDR3 reads CASSRRLFSREGTGELFF. The CDR3 bases are TGCGCCAGCAGCCGACGTCTTTTTTCGCGGGAAGGAACAGGGGAGCTGTTTTTT.